Each of the 14 T cell receptor beta chains below was sequenced from the same sample in a study of T-cell reconstitution after alpha-beta-depleted transplantation in children. No cognate antigen is known for these TCRs. General study points: A year post-transplant, T-cell counts and diversity derived mostly from newly produced T cells.

A TCRbeta library incorporating unique molecular identifiers was prepared. Each CDR3 protein is one row after TCRdb ran MiXCR on the PCR reads. Of about 300,000 distinct CDR3 sequences listed, nearly 8% are singletons. Here the sequenced sample was peripheral blood, taken 360 days after TCRalphabeta/CD19-depleted stem cell transplant. All receptors come from a female patient aged 2 to 10 who had a stem cell transplant for Fanconi anemia, so the T cells may come from the graft donor.

This clonotype has a count of ten or more. This rearrangement joins TRBV27 to TRBJ2-2; D is possibly TRBD1 (6 bases). The CDR3 has 14 residues. Germline-derived CDR1 and CDR2 are MNHEY and SMNVEV (reference sequence). The V end was cut by 6 bases, the J end by 1 base, with 9 bases between. The CDR3 protein is CASRRQVNTGELFF. In nucleotides, the CDR3 is TGTGCCAGCAGAAGACAGGTGAACACCGGGGAGCTGTTTTTT.

The chain joins TRBV7-6 to TRBJ2-7; 7 bases are shared with TRBD2. This CDR3 region has 14 residues. Germline lookup yields CDR1 SGHVS and CDR2 FNYEAQ. J gave up 7 bases and V 1 base, and 7 bases lay outside the gene matches. CDR3 nucleotides: TGTGCCAGCAGCTTAGGACGGGGGGTGGGGGAGCAGTACGTC. Translated, it gives CASSLGRGVGEQYV.

This chain links TRBV9 with TRBJ2-1, with TRBD2 identical over 13 bases. V was pared by 0 bases and J by 7 bases, with 7 bases of the junction left unmatched. The CDR3 sequence is 17 residues long. Germline CDR1 reads SGDLS; CDR2 reads YYNGEE. Here the CDR3 reads CASSVAGGTSGTNEQFF. The CDR3 nucleotides are TGTGCCAGCAGCGTAGCAGGGGGGACTAGCGGGACAAATGAGCAGTTCTTC.

In its sample, this clonotype was seen many times. The DNA for the CDR3 is TGTGCCAGCAGCGGGGGCCACGGTGAAAAACTGTTTTTT. Amino acid sequence: CASSGGHGEKLFF. V and J are TRBV12-3 or TRBV12-4 and TRBJ1-4, with TRBD1 as a possible D gene (6 bases). Between the trimmed V and J ends, which lost 6 bases and 7 bases, there was a span of 12 bases. The CDR3 contains 13 residues.

This clonotype showed up just a few times. This rearrangement joins TRBV9 to TRBJ2-5; D is perhaps TRBD1 (6 bases). Germline V gives CDR1 SGDLS, CDR2 YYNGEE. The CDR3 consists of 14 residues. Trimming removed 4 bases from V and 2 bases from J, with 12 bases in between. The CDR3 sequence: CASSTWTEQETQYF. The CDR3 nucleotides are TGTGCCAGCAGCACCTGGACAGAGCAAGAGACCCAGTACTTC. Filled out from reference TRBV9 and TRBJ2-5, the complete variable domain reads DSGVTQTPKHLITATGQRVTLRCSPRSGDLSVYWYQQSLDQGLQFLIQYYNGEERAKGNILERFSAQQFPDLHSELNLSSLELGDSALYFCASSTWTEQETQYFGPGTRLLVL.

This clonotype was detected ten times or more. The chain recombines TRBV11-2 with TRBJ2-7; 8 bases align to TRBD1. The length of the CDR3 is 14 residues. The V and J ends lost 5 bases and 1 base, in that order; junction bases with no gene match: 4. The germline gives CDR1 SGHAT, CDR2 FQNNGV. The CDR3 DNA reads as TGTGCCAGCAGCATCGGACAGGGTTCCTACGAGCAGTACTTC. Protein product: CASSIGQGSYEQYF.

V is TRBV2 and J is TRBJ1-3; 10 positions match TRBD1. The CDR3 sequence is 15 residues long. V shed 9 bases, J shed 2 bases, and the junction held 7 bases outside the gene matches. CDR1 SNHLY and CDR2 FYNNEI come from the germline V gene. CDR3 DNA sequence: TGTGCCAGAGGGGACAGGGGCCGACCTGGAAACACCATATATTTT. Protein sequence: CARGDRGRPGNTIYF.

This clonotype was found many times. The chain joins TRBV7-9 to TRBJ2-1; the D is unclear. The germline gives CDR1 SEHNR, CDR2 FQNEAQ (reference sequence). The CDR3 has 11 amino acids. V was pared by 8 bases and J by 5 bases, with 7 bases between. In DNA form, the CDR3 reads TGTGCCAGCGGCAGACACAATGAGCAGTTCTTC. As protein: CASGRHNEQFF.

The chain links TRBV28 to TRBJ2-3; 9 nucleotides agree with TRBD2. The CDR3 loop spans 18 amino acids. Germline trimming cut 3 bases from V and 6 bases from J; bases unmatched to any gene: 16. The V gene's germline CDR1 is MDHEN and CDR2 SYDVKM. The CDR3 protein is CASSLFGGLAGIADTQYF. DNA of the CDR3: TGTGCCAGCAGTTTGTTCGGCGGGCTAGCGGGGATCGCCGATACGCAGTATTTT. Full variable domain (outside the CDR3, taken from reference TRBV28 and TRBJ2-3): DVKVTQSSRYLVKRTGEKVFLECVQDMDHENMFWYRQDPGLGLRLIYFSYDVKMKEKGDIPEGYSVSREKKERFSLILESASTNQTSMYLCASSLFGGLAGIADTQYFGPGTRLTVL.

This clonotype showed up many times. The chain couples TRBV6-2 or TRBV6-3 to TRBJ2-7; possibly TRBD1 or TRBD2 for D (5 bases each). The CDR3 is 13 residues long. Trimming took off 6 bases at V and 4 bases at J, with 13 bases between the two ends. Germline loops: CDR1 MNHEY, CDR2 SVGEGT. In DNA, the CDR3 is TGTGCCAGCAGGGGACGGGTTGATTACGAGCAGTACGTC. Residues: CASRGRVDYEQYV.

V gene TRBV11-2 combines with J gene TRBJ2-2; 9 positions match TRBD1. The CDR3 contains 16 residues. The junction had 10 bases not matched to a gene; V was cut back by 5 bases and J by 6 bases. The germline CDR1 and CDR2 sequences are SGHAT and FQNNGV. CDR3: CASSPDRGVIAGELFF. In nucleotides, the CDR3 is TGTGCCAGCAGCCCGGACAGGGGTGTTATCGCCGGGGAGCTGTTTTTT.

This clonotype was observed a handful of times. CDR3 DNA: TGTGCCAGCAGTTTAGTAGAGGGGGTCGAGCAGTACTTC. Protein sequence: CASSLVEGVEQYF. The chain couples TRBV27 to TRBJ2-7; D may be TRBD1 (6 bases). Trimming removed 2 bases at V and 6 bases at J, with 11 bases between. There are 13 residues in the CDR3. The germline V gene encodes CDR1 MNHEY and CDR2 SMNVEV (reference sequence).

This clonotype was seen many times. This rearrangement joins TRBV12-3 or TRBV12-4 to TRBJ2-7; 10 nucleotides align to TRBD1. The CDR3 has 14 amino acids. Trimming took 6 bases from V and 4 from J; bases not matched to a gene: 6. The CDR3 DNA is TGTGCCAGCAGATCACCGGGACAGGGGTACGAGCAGTACTTC. Residues: CASRSPGQGYEQYF.

This clonotype was seen at least ten times. CDR3 coding DNA: TGCGCCAGCAGCTCGGGGGCGTCCCCCTACGAGCAGTACTTC. Translated: CASSSGASPYEQYF. The genes are TRBV5-1 and TRBJ2-7; D tentatively fits TRBD1 or TRBD2 (6 bases each). Germline V gives CDR1 SGHRS, CDR2 YFSETQ. Trimming removed 3 bases from V and 2 bases from J, with 12 bases in between. The CDR3 has 14 amino acids. The variable domain in full, with the rest retrieved from reference TRBV5-1 and TRBJ2-7, is KAGVTQTPRYLIKTRGQQVTLSCSPISGHRSVSWYQQTPGQGLQFLFEYFSETQRNKGNFPGRFSGRQFSNSRSEMNVSTLELGDSALYLCASSSGASPYEQYFGPGTRLTVT.